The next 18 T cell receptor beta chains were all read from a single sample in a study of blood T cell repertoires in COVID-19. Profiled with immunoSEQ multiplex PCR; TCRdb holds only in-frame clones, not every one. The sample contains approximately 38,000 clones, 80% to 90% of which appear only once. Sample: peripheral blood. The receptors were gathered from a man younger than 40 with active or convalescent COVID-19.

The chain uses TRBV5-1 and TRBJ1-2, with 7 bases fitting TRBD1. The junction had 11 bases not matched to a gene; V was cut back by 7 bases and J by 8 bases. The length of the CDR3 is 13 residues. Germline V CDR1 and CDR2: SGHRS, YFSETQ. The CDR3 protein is CASFQDRAGGYTF. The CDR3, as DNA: TGCGCCAGCTTCCAAGACAGGGCTGGAGGCTACACCTTC.

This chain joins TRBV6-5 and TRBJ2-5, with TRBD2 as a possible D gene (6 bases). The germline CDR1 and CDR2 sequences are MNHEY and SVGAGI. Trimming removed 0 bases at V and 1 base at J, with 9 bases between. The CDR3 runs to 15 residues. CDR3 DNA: TGTGCCAGCAGTTACTCCGGGGGTACCCAAGAGACCCAGTACTTC. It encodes CASSYSGGTQETQYF.

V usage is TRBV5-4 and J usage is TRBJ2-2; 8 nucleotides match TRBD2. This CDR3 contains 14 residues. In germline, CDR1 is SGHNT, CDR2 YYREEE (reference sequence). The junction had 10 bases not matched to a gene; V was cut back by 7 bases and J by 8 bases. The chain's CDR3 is CASRTSLLEGELFF. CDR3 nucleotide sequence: TGTGCCAGCCGGACTAGCCTCCTTGAGGGGGAGCTGTTTTTT.

CDR3 DNA sequence: TGTGCCAGCAGCGTACTTGGAGGGGAGGGCTATGGCTACACCTTC. It translates to CASSVLGGEGYGYTF. The chain links TRBV9 to TRBJ1-2; D possibly corresponds to TRBD1 (5 bases). CDR3 length: 15 residues. Trimming pared 1 base from V and 4 bases from J, leaving 14 bases between. CDR1 is SGDLS, CDR2 YYNGEE, per germline.

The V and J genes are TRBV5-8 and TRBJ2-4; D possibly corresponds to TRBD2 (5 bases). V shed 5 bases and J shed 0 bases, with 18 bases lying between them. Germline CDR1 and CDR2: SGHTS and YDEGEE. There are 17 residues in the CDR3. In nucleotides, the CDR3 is TGTGCCAGCAGATATAAGCAGGTCGGGGTAGCCAAAAACATTCAGTACTTC. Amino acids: CASRYKQVGVAKNIQYF.

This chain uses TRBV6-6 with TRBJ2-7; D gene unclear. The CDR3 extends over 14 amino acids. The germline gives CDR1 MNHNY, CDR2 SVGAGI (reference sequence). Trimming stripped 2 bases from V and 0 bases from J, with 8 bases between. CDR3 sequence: CASSYASISYEQYF. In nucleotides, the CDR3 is TGTGCCAGCAGTTACGCTAGTATCTCCTACGAGCAGTACTTC.

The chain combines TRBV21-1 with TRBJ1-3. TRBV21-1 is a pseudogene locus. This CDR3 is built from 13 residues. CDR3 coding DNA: TGTGCCAGCAGCAACCCTCCCGGAAACACCATATATTTT. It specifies CASSNPPGNTIYF.

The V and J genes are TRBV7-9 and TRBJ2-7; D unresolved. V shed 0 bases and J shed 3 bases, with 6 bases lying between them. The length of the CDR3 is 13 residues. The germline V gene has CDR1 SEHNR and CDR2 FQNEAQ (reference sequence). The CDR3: CASSLATGYEQYF. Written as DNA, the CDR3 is TGTGCCAGCAGCTTAGCTACTGGCTACGAGCAGTACTTC.

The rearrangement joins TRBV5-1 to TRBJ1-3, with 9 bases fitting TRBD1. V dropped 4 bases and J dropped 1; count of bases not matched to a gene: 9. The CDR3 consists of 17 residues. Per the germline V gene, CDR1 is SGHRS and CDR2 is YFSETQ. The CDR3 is CASSPEGQGLSGNTIYF. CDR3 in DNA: TGCGCCAGCAGCCCAGAGGGACAGGGTTTATCTGGAAACACCATATATTTT.

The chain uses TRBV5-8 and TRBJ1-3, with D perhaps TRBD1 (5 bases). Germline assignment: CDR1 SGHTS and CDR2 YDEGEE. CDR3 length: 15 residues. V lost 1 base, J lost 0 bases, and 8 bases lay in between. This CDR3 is CASSLQGISGNTIYF. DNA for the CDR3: TGTGCCAGCAGCTTGCAGGGCATCTCTGGAAACACCATATATTTT.

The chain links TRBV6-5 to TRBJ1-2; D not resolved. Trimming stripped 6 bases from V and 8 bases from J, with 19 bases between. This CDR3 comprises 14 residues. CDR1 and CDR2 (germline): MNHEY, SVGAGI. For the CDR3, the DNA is TGTGCCAGCAGGCAATCCCCAGACTCCGGGGGCTACACCTTC. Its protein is CASRQSPDSGGYTF.

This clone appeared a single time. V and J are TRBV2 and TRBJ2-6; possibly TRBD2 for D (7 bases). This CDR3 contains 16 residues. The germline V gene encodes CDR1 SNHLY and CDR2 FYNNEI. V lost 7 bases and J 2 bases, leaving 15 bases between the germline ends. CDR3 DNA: TGTGCCAGCAAACGGGGGGCAGACGCTGGGGCCAACGTCCTGACTTTC. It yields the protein CASKRGADAGANVLTF.

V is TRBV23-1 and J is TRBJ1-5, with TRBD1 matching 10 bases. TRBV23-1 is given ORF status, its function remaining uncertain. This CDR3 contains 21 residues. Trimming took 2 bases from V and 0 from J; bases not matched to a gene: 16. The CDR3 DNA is TGCGCCAGCAGTCAACCCGAAAGACAGGGGGCGAAGGCGGCTAGCAATCAGCCCCAGCATTTT. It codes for CASSQPERQGAKAASNQPQHF.

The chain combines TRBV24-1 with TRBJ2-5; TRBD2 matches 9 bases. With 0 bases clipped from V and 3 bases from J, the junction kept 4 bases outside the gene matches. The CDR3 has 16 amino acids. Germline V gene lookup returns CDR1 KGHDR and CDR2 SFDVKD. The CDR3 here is CATSDLTAGGKETQYF. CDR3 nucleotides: TGTGCCACCAGTGATTTGACAGCGGGAGGTAAAGAGACCCAGTACTTC.

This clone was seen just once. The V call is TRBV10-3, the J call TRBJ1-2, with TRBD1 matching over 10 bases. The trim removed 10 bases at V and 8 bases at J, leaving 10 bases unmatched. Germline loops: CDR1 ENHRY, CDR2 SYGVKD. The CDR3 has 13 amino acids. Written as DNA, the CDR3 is TGTGCCACCAAGACAGGGGGCCGTGGAGGCTACACCTTC. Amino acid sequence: CATKTGGRGGYTF.

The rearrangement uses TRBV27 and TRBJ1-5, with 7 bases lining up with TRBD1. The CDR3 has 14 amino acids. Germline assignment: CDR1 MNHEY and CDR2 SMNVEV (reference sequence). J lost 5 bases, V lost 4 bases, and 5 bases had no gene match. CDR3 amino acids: CASSYSGGYQPQHF. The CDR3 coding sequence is TGTGCCAGCAGTTATTCAGGGGGGTATCAGCCCCAGCATTTT.

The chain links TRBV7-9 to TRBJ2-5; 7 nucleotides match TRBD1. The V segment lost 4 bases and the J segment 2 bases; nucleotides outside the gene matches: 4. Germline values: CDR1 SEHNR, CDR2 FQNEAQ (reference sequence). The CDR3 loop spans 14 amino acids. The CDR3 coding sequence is TGTGCCAGCAGCTGGGGACAGATACAAGAGACCCAGTACTTC. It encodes CASSWGQIQETQYF.

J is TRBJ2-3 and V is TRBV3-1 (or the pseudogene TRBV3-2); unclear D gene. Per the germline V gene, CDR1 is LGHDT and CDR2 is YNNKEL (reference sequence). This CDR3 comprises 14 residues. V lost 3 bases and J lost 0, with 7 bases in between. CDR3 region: CASSHGSSTDTQYF. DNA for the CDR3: TGTGCCAGCAGCCACGGTTCTAGCACAGATACGCAGTATTTT.